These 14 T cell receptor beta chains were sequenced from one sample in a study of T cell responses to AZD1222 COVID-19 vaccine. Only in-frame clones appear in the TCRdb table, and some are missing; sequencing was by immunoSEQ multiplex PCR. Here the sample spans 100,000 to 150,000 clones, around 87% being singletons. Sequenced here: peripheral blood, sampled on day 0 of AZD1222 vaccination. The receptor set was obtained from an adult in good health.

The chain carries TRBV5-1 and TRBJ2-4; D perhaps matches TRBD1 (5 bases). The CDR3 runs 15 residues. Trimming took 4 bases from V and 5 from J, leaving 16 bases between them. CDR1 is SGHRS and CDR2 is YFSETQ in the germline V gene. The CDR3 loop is CASSRQLVGENIQYF. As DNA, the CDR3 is TGCGCCAGCAGCCGACAGCTAGTGGGCGAAAACATTCAGTACTTC.

The CDR3 DNA reads as TGTGCCAGCTCCTGGCCGGGGGCTATTGAGCAGTTCTTC. Its translation: CASSWPGAIEQFF. The chain recombines TRBV11-2 with TRBJ2-1; D may be TRBD1 or TRBD2 (6 bases each). V was cut by 8 bases and J by 9 bases, with 17 bases left in between. The germline gives CDR1 SGHAT, CDR2 FQNNGV. The CDR3 sequence is 13 residues long.

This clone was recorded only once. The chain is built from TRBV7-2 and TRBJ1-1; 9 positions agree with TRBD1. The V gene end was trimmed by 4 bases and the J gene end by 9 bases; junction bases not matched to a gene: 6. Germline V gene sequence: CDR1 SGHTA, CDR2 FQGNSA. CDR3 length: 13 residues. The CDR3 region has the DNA TGTGCCAGCAGCTCACCGGACAGGGGAAAAGCTTTCTTT. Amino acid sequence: CASSSPDRGKAFF.

CDR3 DNA sequence: TGTGCCAGCAGCAGAGGGACAGGTCCGAACACTGAAGCTTTCTTT. It encodes CASSRGTGPNTEAFF. The chain combines TRBV21-1 with TRBJ1-1; the table calls TRBD1, which could not be checked here. TRBV21-1 is reported as a pseudogene. There are 15 residues in the CDR3.

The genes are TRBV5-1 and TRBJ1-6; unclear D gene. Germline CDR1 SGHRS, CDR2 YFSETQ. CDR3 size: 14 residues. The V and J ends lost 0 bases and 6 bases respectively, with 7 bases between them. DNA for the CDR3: TGCGCCAGCAGCTTGGTGGATCTTAATTCACCCCTCCACTTT. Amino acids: CASSLVDLNSPLHF.

The CDR3 loop reads CASSLQGWNSPLHF. In DNA form, the CDR3 reads TGCGCCAGCAGCTTACAGGGGTGGAATTCACCCCTCCACTTT. The rearrangement uses TRBV5-1 and TRBJ1-6; 7 positions agree with TRBD1. V gave up 2 bases and J gave up 7 bases; unmatched junction bases: 3. Germline V gene lookup returns CDR1 SGHRS and CDR2 YFSETQ. The CDR3 sequence is 14 residues long.

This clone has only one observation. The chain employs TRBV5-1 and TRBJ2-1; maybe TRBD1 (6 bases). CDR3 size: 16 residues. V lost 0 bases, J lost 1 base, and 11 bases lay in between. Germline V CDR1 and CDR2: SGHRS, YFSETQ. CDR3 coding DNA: TGCGCCAGCAGCTTGGTAGCAGGGGAATCCTACAATGAGCAGTTCTTC. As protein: CASSLVAGESYNEQFF. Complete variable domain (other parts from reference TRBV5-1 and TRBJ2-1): KAGVTQTPRYLIKTRGQQVTLSCSPISGHRSVSWYQQTPGQGLQFLFEYFSETQRNKGNFPGRFSGRQFSNSRSEMNVSTLELGDSALYLCASSLVAGESYNEQFFGPGTRLTVL.

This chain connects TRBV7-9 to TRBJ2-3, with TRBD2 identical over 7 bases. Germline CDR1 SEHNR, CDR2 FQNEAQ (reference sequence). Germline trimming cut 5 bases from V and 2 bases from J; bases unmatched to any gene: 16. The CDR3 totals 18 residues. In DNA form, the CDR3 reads TGTGCCAGCAGCCCCCTCTCGGGGGGTAGCGGATTCACAGATACGCAGTATTTT. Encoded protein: CASSPLSGGSGFTDTQYF.

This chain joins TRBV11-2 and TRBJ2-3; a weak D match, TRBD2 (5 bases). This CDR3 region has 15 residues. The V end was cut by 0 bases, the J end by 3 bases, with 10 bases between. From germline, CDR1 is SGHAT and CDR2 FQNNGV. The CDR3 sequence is CASSLEGVATDTQYF. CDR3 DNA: TGTGCCAGCAGCTTAGAAGGAGTAGCGACAGATACGCAGTATTTT.

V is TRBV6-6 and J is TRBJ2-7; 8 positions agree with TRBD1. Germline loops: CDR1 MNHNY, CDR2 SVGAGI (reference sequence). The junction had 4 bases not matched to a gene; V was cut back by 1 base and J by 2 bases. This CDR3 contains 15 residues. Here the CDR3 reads CASSYLTGVTYEQYF. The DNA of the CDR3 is TGTGCCAGCAGTTACTTGACAGGGGTAACCTACGAGCAGTACTTC.

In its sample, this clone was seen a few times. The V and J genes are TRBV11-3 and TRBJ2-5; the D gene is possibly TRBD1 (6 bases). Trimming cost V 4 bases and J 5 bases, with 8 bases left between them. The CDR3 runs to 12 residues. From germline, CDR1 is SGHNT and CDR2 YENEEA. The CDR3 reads CASSSRGETQYF. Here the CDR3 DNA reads TGTGCCAGCAGCTCGAGGGGGGAGACCCAGTACTTC.

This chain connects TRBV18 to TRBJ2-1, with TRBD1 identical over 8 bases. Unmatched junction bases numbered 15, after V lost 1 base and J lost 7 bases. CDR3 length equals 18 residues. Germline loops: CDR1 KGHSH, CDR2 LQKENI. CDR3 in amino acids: CASSPLGPGQVTGNEQFF. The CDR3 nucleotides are TGTGCCAGCTCACCACTGGGACCGGGACAGGTCACGGGGAATGAGCAGTTCTTC.

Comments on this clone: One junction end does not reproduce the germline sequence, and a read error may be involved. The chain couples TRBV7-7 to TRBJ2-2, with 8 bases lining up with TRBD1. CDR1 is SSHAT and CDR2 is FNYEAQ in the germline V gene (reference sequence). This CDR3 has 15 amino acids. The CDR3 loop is CASSPGQGNTGELFF. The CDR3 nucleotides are TGTGCTAGCAGTCCAGGACAGGGGAACACCGGGGAGCTGTTTTTT.

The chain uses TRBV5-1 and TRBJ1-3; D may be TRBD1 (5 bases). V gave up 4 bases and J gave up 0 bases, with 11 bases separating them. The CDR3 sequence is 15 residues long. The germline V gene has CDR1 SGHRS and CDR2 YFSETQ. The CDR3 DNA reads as TGCGCCAGCAGCATCGGGACTGGCTCTGGAAACACCATATATTTT. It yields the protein CASSIGTGSGNTIYF.